Reported below is one TCR beta chain. The antigen is not known. This entry comes from a study of blood T cells in healthy people across ages. Overall study findings and caveats: Older age went with lower TCR beta diversity per million T cells, in a roughly linear way.

A second roughly 7 to 11 cycle PCR used barcoded and J-beta primers. Using its own MiXCR run on the 5' RACE reads, TCRdb lists one record per CDR3 protein. The sample gives hundreds of thousands of distinct CDR3 sequences, approximately 25% of which show up once; 8.7% is in the top ten. Roughly 9.2 milliliters of peripheral blood were drawn from each donor into EDTA-treated tubes. Extracted total RNA amounted to at least 5.5 micrograms for each sample. The sample was also reused in another study, on T cells of mothers and their children.

This clonotype was obtained from a boy aged 10-17 years in good health. The specimen was blood.

CDR3: CASKRGDTQYF. Written as DNA, the CDR3 is TGTGCCAGCAAACGCGGAGATACGCAGTATTTT. This sequence joins TRBV12-3 or TRBV12-4 and TRBJ2-3; D uncertain. Trimming removed 7 bases from V and 5 bases from J, with 7 bases in between. This CDR3 has 11 amino acids.